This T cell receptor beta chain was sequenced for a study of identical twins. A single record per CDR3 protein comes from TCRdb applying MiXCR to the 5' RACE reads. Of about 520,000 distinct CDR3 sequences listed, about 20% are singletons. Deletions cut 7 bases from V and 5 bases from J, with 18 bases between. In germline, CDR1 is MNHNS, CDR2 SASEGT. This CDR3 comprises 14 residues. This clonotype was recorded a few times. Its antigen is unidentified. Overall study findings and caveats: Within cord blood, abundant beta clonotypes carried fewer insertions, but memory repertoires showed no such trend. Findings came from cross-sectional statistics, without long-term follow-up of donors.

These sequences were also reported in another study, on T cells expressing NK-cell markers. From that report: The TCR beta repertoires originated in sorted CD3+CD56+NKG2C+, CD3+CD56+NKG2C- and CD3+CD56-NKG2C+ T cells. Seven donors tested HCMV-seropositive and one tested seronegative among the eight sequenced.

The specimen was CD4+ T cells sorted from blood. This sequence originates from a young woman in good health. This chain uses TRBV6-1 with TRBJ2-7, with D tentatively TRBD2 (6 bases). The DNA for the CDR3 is TGTGCCAGCACCAAACGGGCTAGCGTCCACGAGCAGTACTTC. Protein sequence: CASTKRASVHEQYF.